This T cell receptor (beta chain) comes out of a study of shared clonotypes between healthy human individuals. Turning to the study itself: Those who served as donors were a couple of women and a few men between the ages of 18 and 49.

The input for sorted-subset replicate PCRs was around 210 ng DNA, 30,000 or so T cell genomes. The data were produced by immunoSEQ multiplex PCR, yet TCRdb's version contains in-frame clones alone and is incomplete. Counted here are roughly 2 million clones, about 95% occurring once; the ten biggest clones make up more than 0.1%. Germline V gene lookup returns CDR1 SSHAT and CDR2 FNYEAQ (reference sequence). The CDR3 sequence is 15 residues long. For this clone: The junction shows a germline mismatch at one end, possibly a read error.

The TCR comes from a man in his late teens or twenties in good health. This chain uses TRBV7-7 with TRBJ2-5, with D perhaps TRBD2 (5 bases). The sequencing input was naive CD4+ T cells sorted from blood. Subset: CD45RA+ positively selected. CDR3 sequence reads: CASSLAAIRGETQYF. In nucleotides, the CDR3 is TGTGCTAGCAGCTTAGCAGCCATTAGAGGGGAGACCCAGTACTTC.